This TCR beta chain originates from a study of T cells in Graves' hyperthyroidism and ophthalmopathy (dated by TCRdb to about 2019). About the full investigation: Peripheral blood samples were taken at initial diagnosis, before any treatment was given. In addition, the study compared T-cell repertoires in thyroid tissue and in blood from five or six Graves' hyperthyroidism patients. Once sampling was done, hyperthyroidism patients were given methimazole at a starting dose of 30 mg daily, whereas ophthalmopathy patients were given high-dose intravenous methylprednisolone. According to the paper, TCR Vbeta CDR3 sequencing was carried out on more than 120 peripheral blood samples, which came from under 50 ophthalmopathy, 75 or so hyperthyroidism and approximately 17 progressor patients. TCR V-J signatures able to tell the groups apart were searched for in a discovery cohort of some 100 patients, of whom over 40 had Graves' ophthalmopathy and around 57 had stable Graves' hyperthyroidism. Prospective prediction of ophthalmopathy was tested in an independent validation cohort consisting of some 20 hyperthyroidism patients and some 15 patients who later progressed to ophthalmopathy. The roughly 91 discovery patients were randomly divided into training and test sets at a 7:3 ratio. Findings and caveats that apply to the study as a whole: In validation, the model predicted progression to ophthalmopathy with 55% to 71% sensitivity and roughly 75% specificity, a median of approximately 6.5 months before onset. In cross-validation, a model built on a 13 V-J signature told ophthalmopathy apart from stable hyperthyroidism with approximately 90% sensitivity and roughly 81% specificity, and in testing the same model reached 80%/75%. Blood samples also contained most of the expanded thyroid clonotypes (frequency above 0.001), which suggests that blood repertoires may reflect thyroid immune responses. Sample size was not statistically predetermined, and blinding of investigators to group allocation was not performed.

This clonotype was recorded at least ten times. The antigen it recognizes is unknown. One base away there is no much larger clone; base qualities are not given. The junction shows trimming of 5 bases on V and 5 bases on J, and the gene matches do not reach 8 bases of it. From a lookup of the germline V gene (reference sequence), CDR1 and CDR2 are DFQATT and SNEGSKA. From the cysteine up to the phenylalanine, the CDR3 has a length of 13 residues. The CDR3 DNA has 39 bases and is translated from base 1. Amplification of TCR beta CDR3 regions was carried out from RNA transcripts. The TCR CDR3 was subjected to a first round of RT-PCR using the HTBI primer set and the Qiagen OneStep RT-PCR kit. A second multiplex PCR round built the libraries, followed by size selection and purification. Sequencing of the libraries was done on an Illumina HiSeq2000 using paired-end 100 bp reads. As for the original processing: SOAPnuke was used to process the raw data, throwing out any read that contained adapters or uncalled bases, had a mean Phred below 15, or lacked an exact constant-primer or identifier match. High-quality paired reads were merged using COPE v1.2.5, and each unique nucleotide sequence was defined as a clonotype. MiTCR v1.1 was used to align clonotypes to the IMGT TRBV, TRBD and TRBJ reference segments. The analysis was restricted to V-J combinations with a frequency above 0.0001, which together covered 99.2% of the repertoires. A TCS score was defined as the ratio of F50 (clonal expansion) to E x V (chaos), with BLOSUM62-based TCRdist applied between CDR3 peptides within each V-J. Welch's t-statistics and random forest reduced 500 to 650 V-J features to 10 to 15, which were used in a naive Bayes classifier (R e1071). The raw public reads went through TCRdb reprocessing: fastp at Q25, MiXCR clone calling, in-frame beta chains kept. Entries that share a CDR3 protein sequence are merged under the most common genes and DNA. TCRdb, not the authors, supplied the V and J calls. In all, the sample holds 350,000 or so distinct CDR3 sequences, and around 18% of those were seen once. Jointly, the top ten make up about 16% of the sample.

Ophthalmopathy patients had moderately to severely active disease, with a Clinical Activity Score of 3 or more, a NOSPECS grade of 4 or more, and a disease duration of less than 3 months. Patients with uncontrolled infections, other autoimmune diseases, pregnancy or lactation were excluded. Diagnoses relied on clinical symptoms, serum thyroxine and TRAb, thyroid ultrasound and orbital computed tomography. PBMCs were separated from 10 ml of fresh peripheral blood using Ficoll-Paque density gradient centrifugation. Trizol reagent was used to extract total RNA, and RNA quality was then checked on an Agilent 2100 Bioanalyzer.

This sequence uses TRBV20-1 and TRBJ1-1; 7 bases in between match TRBD1. The TCR originated in a woman aged 35 to 49 with Graves' ophthalmopathy. The sample taken for sequencing was blood. The CDR3 sequence is CSAETGIRTEAFF. The nucleotides read TGCAGTGCTGAGACAGGGATAAGAACTGAAGCTTTCTTT.